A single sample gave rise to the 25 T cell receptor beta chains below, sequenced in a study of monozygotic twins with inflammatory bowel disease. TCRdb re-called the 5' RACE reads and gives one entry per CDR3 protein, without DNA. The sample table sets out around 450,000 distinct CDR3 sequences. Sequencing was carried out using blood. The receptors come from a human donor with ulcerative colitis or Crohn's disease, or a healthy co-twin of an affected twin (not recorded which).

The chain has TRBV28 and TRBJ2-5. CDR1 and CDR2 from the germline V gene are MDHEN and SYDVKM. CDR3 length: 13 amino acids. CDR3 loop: CASMRTNRETQYF. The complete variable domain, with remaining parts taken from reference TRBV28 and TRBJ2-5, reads DVKVTQSSRYLVKRTGEKVFLECVQDMDHENMFWYRQDPGLGLRLIYFSYDVKMKEKGDIPEGYSVSREKKERFSLILESASTNQTSMYLCASMRTNRETQYFGPGTRLLVL.

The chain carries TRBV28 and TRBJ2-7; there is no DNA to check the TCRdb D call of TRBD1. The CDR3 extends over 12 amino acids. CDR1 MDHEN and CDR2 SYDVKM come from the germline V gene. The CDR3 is CASSEGVYEQYF. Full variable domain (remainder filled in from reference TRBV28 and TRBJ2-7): DVKVTQSSRYLVKRTGEKVFLECVQDMDHENMFWYRQDPGLGLRLIYFSYDVKMKEKGDIPEGYSVSREKKERFSLILESASTNQTSMYLCASSEGVYEQYFGPGTRLTVT.

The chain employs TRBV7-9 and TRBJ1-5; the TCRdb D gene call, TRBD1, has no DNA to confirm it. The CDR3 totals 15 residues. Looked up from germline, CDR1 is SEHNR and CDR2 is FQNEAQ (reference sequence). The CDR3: CASSPRGDHPQPQHF. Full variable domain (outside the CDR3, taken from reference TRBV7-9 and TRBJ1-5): DTGVSQNPRHKITKRGQNVTFRCDPISEHNRLYWYRQTLGQGPEFLTYFQNEAQLEKSRLLSDRFSAERPKGSFSTLEIQRTEQGDSAMYLCASSPRGDHPQPQHFGDGTRLSIL.

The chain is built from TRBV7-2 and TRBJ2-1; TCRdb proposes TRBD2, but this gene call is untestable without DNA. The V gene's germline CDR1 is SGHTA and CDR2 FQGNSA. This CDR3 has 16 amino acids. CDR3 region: CASSLGEAGGPNEQFF.

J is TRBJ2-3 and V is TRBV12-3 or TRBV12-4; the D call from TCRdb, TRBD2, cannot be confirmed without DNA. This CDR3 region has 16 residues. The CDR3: CASTSGLAGLTDTQYF.

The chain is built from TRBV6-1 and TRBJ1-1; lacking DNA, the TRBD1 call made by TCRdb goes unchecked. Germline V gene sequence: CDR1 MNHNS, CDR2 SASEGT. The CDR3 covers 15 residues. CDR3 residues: CAIQGAGYLRPEAFF.

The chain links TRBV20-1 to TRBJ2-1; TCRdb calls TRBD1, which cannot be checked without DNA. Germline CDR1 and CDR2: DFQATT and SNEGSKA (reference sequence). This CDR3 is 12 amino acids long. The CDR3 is CSASGQGNEQFF.

The CDR3 protein is CASSLVTTLSSTEAFF. This rearrangement joins TRBV4-3 to TRBJ1-1. The CDR3 runs 16 residues. In germline, CDR1 is LGHNA, CDR2 YSLEER.

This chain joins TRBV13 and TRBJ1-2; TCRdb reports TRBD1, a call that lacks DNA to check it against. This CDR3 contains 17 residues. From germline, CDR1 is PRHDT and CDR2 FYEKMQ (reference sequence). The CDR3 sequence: CASSPRDREGTGYGYTF.

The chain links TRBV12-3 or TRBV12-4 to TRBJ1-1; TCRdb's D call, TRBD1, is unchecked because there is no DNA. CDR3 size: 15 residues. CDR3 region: CASSKKTGPNTEAFF.

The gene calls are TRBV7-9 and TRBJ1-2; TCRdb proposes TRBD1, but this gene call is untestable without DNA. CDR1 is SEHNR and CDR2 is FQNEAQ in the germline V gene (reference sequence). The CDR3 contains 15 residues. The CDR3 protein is CASSLGIPQLYGYTF.

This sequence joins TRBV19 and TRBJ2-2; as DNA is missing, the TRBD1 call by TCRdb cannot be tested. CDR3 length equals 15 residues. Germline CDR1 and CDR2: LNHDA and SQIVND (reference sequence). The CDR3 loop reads CASSKRGSNTGELFF.

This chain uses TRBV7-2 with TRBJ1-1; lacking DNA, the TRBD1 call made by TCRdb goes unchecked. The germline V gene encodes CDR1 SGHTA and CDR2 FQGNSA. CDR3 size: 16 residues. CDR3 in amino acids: CASSLQGSQGYTEAFF.

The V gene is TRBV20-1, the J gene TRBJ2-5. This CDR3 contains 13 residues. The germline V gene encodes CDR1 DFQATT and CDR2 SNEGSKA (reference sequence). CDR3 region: CSAATGYQETQYF.

The CDR3 protein is CASSSMGEDTQYF. The chain couples TRBV11-2 to TRBJ2-3; TCRdb selects TRBD1, and the lack of DNA leaves this call unchecked. CDR1 and CDR2 from the germline V gene are SGHAT and FQNNGV. The CDR3 contains 13 residues.

This CDR3 reads CASSLNSPLAKNIQYF. The chain joins TRBV7-2 to TRBJ2-4. Germline loops: CDR1 SGHTA, CDR2 FQGNSA. This CDR3 spans 16 amino acids.

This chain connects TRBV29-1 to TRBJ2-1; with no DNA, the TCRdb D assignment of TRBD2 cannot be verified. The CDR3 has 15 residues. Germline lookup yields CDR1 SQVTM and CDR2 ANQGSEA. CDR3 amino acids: CSVGYSGRAGDEQFF.

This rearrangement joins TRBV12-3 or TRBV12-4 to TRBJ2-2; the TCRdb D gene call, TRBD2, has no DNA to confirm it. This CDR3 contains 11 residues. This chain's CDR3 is CASGAGGELFF.

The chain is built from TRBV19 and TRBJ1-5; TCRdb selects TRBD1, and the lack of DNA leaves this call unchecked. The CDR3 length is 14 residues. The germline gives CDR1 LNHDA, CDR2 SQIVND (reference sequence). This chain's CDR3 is CASSIVGHNQPQHF.

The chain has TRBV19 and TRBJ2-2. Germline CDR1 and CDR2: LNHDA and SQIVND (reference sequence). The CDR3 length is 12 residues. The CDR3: CASSMETGELFF.

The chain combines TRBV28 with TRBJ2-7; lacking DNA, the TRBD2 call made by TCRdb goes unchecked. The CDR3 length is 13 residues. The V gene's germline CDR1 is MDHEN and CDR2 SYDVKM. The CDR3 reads CASRTSGSYEQYF.

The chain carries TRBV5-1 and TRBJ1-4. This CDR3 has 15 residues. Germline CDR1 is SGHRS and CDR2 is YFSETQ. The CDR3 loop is CASSSALATNEKLFF.

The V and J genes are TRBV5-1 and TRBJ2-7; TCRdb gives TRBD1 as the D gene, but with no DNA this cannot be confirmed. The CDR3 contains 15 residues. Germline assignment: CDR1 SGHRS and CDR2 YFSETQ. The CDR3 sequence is CASSTETGQSYEQYF.

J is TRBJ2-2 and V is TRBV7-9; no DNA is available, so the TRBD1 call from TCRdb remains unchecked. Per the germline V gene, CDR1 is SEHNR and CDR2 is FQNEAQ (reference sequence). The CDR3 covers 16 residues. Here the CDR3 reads CASSHRDTDNTGELFF.

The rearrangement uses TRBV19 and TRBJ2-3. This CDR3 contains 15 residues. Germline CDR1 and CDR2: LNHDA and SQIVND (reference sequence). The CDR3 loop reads CASSILAYGTDTQYF. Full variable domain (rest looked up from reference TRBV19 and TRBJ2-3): DGGITQSPKYLFRKEGQNVTLSCEQNLNHDAMYWYRQDPGQGLRLIYYSQIVNDFQKGDIAEGYSVSREKKESFPLTVTSAQKNPTAFYLCASSILAYGTDTQYFGPGTRLTVL.